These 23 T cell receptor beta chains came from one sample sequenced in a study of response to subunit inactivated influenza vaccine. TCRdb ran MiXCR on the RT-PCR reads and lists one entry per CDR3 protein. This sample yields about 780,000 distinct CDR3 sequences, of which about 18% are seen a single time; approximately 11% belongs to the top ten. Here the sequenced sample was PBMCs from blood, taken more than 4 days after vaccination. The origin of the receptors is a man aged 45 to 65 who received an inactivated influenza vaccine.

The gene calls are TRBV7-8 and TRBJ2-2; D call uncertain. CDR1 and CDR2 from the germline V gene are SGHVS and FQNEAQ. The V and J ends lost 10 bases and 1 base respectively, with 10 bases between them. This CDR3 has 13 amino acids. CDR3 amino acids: CAITKQNTGELFF. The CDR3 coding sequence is TGTGCCATTACCAAGCAGAACACCGGGGAGCTGTTTTTT. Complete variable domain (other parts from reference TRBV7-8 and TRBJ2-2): GAGVSQSPRYKVAKRGQDVALRCDPISGHVSLFWYQQALGQGPEFLTYFQNEAQLDKSGLPSDRFFAERPEGSVSTLKIQRTQQEDSAVYLCAITKQNTGELFFGEGSRLTVL.

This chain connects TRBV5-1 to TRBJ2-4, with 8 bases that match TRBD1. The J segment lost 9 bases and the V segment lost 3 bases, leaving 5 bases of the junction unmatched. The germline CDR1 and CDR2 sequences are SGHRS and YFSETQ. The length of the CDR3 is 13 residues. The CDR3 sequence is CASSWGQEGIQYF. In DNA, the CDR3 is TGCGCCAGCAGCTGGGGACAGGAGGGCATTCAGTACTTC.

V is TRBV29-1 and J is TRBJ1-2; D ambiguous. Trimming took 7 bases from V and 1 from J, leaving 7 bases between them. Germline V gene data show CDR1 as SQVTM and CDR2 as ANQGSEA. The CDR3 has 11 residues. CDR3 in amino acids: CSAGNNYGYTF. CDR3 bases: TGCAGCGCCGGGAATAACTATGGCTACACCTTC.

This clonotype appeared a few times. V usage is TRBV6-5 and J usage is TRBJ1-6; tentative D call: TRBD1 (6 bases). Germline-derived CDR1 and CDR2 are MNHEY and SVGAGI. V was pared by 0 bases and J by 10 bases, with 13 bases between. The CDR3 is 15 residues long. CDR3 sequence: CASSYSAQGRSPLHF. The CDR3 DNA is TGTGCCAGCAGTTACTCGGCGCAGGGGCGGTCACCCCTCCACTTT.

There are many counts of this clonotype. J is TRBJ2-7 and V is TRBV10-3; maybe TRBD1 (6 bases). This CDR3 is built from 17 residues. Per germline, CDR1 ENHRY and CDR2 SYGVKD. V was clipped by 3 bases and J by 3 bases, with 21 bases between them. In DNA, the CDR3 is TGTGCCATCAGTGATCGCGGAAAGACAGGAAGGTACTACGAGCAGTACTTC. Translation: CAISDRGKTGRYYEQYF.

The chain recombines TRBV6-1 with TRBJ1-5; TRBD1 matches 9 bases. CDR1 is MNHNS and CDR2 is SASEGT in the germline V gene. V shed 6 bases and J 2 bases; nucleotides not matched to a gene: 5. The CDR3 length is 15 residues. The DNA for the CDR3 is TGTGCCAGCAGACCGGACAGGGGCGGCAATCAGCCCCAGCATTTT. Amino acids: CASRPDRGGNQPQHF.

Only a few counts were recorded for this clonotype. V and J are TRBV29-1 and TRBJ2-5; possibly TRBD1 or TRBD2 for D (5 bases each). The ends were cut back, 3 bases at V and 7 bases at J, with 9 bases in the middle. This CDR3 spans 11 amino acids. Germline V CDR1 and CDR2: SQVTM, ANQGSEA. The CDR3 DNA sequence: TGCAGCGTTGACTATGGGGGGACCCAGTACTTC. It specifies CSVDYGGTQYF.

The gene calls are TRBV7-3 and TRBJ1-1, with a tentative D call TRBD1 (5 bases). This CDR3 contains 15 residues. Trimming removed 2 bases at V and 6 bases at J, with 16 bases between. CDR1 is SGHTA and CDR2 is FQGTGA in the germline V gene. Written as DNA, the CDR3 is TGTGCCAGCAGCTTATCGGCAGGGCAAGAACCTGAAGCTTTCTTT. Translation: CASSLSAGQEPEAFF.

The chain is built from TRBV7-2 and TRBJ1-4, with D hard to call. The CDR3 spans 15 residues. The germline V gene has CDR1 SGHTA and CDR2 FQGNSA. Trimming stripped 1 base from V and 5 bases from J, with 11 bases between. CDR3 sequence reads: CASSLVHSPNEKLFF. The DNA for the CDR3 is TGTGCCAGCAGCTTAGTTCACAGCCCGAATGAAAAACTGTTTTTT.

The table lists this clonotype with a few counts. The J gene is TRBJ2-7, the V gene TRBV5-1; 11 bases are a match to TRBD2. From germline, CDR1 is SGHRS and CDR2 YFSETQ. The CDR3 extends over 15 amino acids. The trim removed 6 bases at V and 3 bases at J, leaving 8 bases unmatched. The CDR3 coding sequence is TGCGCCAGCACCTCTGACGGGACTAGCGGCTACGAGCAGTACTTC. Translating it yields CASTSDGTSGYEQYF.

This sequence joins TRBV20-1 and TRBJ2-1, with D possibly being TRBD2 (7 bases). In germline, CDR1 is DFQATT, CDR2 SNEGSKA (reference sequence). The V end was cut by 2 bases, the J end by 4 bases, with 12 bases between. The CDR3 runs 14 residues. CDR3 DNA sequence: TGCAGTGCTAGAAGGGGGGGGGTTTACAATGAGCAGTTCTTC. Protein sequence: CSARRGGVYNEQFF.

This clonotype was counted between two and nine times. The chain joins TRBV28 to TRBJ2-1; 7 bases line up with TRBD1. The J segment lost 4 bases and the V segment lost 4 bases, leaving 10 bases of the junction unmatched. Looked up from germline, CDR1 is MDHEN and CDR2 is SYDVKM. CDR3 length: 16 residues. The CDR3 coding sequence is TGTGCCAGCAGTTCCGCCCGACAGGGCGCTTACAATGAGCAGTTCTTC. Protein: CASSSARQGAYNEQFF.

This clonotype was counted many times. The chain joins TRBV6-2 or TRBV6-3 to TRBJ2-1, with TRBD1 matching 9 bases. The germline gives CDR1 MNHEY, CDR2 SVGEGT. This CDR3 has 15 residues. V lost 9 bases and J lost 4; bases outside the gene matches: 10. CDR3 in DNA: TGTGCCAGTAAATCCGGGACAGGGAGTTACAATGAGCAGTTCTTC. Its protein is CASKSGTGSYNEQFF.

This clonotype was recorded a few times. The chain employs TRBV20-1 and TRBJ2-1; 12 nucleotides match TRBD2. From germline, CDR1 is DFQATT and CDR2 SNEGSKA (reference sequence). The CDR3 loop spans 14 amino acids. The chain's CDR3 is CSQATSGSVGEQFF. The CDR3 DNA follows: TGCAGCCAAGCGACTAGCGGGAGCGTCGGTGAGCAGTTCTTC.

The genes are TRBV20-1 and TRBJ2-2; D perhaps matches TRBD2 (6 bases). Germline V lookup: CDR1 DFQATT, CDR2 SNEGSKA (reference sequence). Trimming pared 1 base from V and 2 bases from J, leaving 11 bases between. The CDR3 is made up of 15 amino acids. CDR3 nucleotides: TGCAGTGCTAGAGTTGGAGGGGCCAACACCGGGGAGCTGTTTTTT. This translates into CSARVGGANTGELFF.

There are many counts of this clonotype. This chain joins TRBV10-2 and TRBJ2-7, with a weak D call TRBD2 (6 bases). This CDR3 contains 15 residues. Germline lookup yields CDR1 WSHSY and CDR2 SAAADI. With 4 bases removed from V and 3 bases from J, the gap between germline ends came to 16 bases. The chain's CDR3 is CASSVHGGAVYEQYF. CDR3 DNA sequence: TGCGCCAGCAGTGTGCACGGGGGAGCGGTCTACGAGCAGTACTTC.

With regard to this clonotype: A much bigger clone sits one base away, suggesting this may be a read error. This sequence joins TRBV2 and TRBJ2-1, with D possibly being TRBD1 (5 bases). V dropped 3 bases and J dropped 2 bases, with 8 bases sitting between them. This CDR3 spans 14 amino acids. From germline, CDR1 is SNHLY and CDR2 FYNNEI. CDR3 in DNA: TGTGCCAGCAGTGACCAGGGCACCTACAATGAGCAGTTCTTC. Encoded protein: CASSDQGTYNEQFF.

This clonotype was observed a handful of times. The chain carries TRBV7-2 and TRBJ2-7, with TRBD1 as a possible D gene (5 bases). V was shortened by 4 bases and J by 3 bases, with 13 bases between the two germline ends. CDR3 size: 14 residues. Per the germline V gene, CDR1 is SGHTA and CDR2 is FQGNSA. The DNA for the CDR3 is TGTGCCAGCAGCTCAACAATGGGGCACTACGAGCAGTACTTC. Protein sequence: CASSSTMGHYEQYF.

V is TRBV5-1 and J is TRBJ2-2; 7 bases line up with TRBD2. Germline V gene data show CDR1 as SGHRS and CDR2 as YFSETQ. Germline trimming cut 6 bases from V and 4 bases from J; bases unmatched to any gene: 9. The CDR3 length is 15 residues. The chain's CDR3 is CASTLLASSTGELFF. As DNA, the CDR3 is TGCGCCAGCACGCTACTAGCGTCCTCCACCGGGGAGCTGTTTTTT.

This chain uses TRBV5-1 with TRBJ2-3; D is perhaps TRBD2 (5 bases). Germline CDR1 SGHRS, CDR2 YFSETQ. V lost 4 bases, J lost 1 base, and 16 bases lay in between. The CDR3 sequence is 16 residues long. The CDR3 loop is CASSPGEAVGTDTQYF. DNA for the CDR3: TGCGCCAGCAGCCCTGGGGAAGCGGTAGGCACAGATACGCAGTATTTT.

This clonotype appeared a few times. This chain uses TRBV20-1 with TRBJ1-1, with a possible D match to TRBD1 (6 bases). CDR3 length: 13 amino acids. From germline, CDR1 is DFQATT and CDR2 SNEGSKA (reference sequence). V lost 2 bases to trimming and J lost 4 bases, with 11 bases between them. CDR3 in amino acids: CSARQTGATEAFF. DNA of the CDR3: TGCAGTGCTAGACAGACAGGAGCCACTGAAGCTTTCTTT.

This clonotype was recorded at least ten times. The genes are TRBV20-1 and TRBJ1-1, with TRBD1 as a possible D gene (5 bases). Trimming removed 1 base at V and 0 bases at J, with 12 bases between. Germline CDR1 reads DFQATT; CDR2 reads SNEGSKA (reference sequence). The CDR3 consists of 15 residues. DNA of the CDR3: TGCAGTGCTAGAGGAGGGGCGGGAATGAACACTGAAGCTTTCTTT. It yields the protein CSARGGAGMNTEAFF.

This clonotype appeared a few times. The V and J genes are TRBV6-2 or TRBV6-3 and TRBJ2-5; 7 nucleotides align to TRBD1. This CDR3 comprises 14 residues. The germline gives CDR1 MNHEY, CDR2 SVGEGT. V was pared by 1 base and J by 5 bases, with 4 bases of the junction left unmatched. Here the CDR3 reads CASSYYRGRETQYF. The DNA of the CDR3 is TGTGCCAGCAGTTACTACAGGGGTCGTGAGACCCAGTACTTC.